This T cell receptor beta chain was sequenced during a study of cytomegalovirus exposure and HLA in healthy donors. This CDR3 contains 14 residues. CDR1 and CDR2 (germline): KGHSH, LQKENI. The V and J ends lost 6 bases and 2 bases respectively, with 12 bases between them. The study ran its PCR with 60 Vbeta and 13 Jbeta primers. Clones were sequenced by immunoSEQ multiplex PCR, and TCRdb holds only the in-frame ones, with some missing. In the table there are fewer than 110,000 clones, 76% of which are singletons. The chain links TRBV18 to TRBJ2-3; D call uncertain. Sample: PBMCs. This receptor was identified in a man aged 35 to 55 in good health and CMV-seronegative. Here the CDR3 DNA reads TGTGCCAGCTCCACAGCTCTACACACAGATACGCAGTATTTT. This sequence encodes CASSTALHTDTQYF.